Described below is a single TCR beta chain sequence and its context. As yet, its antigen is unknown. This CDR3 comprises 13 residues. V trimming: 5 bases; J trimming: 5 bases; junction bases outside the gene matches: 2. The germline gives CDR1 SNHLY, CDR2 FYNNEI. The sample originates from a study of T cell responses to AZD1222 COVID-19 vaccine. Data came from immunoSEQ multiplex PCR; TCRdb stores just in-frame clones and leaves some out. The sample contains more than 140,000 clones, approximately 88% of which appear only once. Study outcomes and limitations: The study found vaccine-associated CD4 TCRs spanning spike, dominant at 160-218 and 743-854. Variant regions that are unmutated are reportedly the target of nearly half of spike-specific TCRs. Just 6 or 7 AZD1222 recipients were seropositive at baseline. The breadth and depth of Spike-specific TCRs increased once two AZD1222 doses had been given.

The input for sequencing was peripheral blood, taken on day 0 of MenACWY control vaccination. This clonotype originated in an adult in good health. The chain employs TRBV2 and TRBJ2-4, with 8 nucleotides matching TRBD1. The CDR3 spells CASSSDRENIQYF. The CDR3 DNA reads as TGTGCCAGCAGTTCGGACAGGGAAAACATTCAGTACTTC.